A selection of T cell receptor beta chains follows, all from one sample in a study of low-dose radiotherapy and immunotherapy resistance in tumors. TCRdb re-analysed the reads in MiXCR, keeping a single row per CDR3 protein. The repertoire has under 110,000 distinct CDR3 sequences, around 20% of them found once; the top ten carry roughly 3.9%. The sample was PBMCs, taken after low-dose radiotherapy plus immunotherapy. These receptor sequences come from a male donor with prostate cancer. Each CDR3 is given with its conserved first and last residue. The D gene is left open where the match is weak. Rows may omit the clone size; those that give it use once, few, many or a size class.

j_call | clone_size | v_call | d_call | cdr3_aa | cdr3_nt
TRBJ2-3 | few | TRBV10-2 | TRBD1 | CASKDRVGVTDTQYF | TGCGCCAGCAAAGACAGGGTTGGCGTCACAGATACGCAGTATTTT
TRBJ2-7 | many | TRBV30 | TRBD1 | CAWSSQGADEQYF | TGTGCCTGGAGTTCACAGGGGGCCGACGAGCAGTACTTC
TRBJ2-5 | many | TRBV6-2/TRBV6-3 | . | CASSSLRAGEETQYF | TGTGCCAGCAGTTCACTCCGGGCCGGTGAAGAGACCCAGTACTTC
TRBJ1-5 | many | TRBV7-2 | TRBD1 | CASSNRQGNQPQHF | TGTGCCAGCAGCAACCGACAGGGGAATCAGCCCCAGCATTTT
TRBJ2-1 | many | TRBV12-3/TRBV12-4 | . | CASSLWGAGDEQFF | TGTGCCAGCAGTTTATGGGGGGCCGGGGATGAGCAGTTCTTC
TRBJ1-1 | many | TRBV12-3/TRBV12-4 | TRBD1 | CASRMTGRTEAFF | TGTGCCAGCAGGATGACAGGGAGGACTGAAGCTTTCTTT
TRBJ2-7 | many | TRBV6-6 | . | CASSYGASEQYF | TGTGCCAGCAGTTACGGGGCATCGGAGCAGTACTTC
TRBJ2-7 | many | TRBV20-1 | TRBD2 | CSAPRGGPAYEQYF | TGCAGTGCCCCCCGCGGGGGGCCAGCCTACGAGCAGTACTTC
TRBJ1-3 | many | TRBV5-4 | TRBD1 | CASSPDRGGNTIYF | TGTGCCAGCAGCCCCGACAGGGGGGGAAACACCATATATTTT
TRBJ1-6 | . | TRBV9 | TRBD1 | CASGRTGSPLHF | TGTGCCAGCGGGAGGACAGGATCACCCCTCCACTTT
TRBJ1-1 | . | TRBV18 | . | CASSPSLGSLAEAFF | TGTGCCAGCTCACCGAGCCTCGGGAGTTTAGCTGAAGCTTTCTTT
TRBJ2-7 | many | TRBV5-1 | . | CASSLVTGTDAYEQYF | TGCGCCAGCAGCTTGGTTACCGGGACGGACGCCTACGAGCAGTACTTC
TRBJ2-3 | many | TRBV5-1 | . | CASSLAGAITDTQYF | TGCGCCAGCAGCTTGGCGGGGGCTATCACAGATACGCAGTATTTT
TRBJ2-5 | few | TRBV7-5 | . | CISVPEPRFLGPRETQYF | .
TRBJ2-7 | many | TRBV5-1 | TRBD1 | CASSRGQGDEQYF | TGCGCCAGCAGCCGCGGACAGGGCGACGAGCAGTACTTC
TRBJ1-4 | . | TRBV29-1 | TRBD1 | CSVSGTGDSNEKLFF | TGCAGCGTTAGCGGGACAGGAGATAGTAATGAAAAACTGTTTTTT
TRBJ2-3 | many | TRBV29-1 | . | CSVDGWGEKDTQYF | TGCAGCGTTGACGGTTGGGGGGAAAAGGATACGCAGTATTTT
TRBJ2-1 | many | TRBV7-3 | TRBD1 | CASSLARGPEQFF | TGTGCCAGCAGCCTTGCCAGGGGGCCTGAGCAGTTCTTC
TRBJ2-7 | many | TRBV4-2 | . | CASSQESQGAYEQYF | TGTGCCAGCAGCCAAGAGTCTCAGGGAGCCTACGAGCAGTACTTC
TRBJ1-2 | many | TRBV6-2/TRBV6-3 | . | CASSENRDYGYTF | TGTGCCAGCAGTGAGAATCGGGACTATGGCTACACCTTC
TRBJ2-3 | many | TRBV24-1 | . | CATMKGDTQYF | TGTGCCACCATGAAGGGAGATACGCAGTATTTT
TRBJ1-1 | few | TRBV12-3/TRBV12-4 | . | CASSLGAGGAFF | TGTGCCAGCAGTTTGGGGGCAGGCGGAGCTTTCTTT
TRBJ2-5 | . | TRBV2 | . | CASSGSRGPGETQYF | TGTGCCAGCAGTGGTTCTCGAGGGCCAGGAGAGACCCAGTACTTC
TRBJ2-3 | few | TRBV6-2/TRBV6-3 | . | CASSYSGGGGADTQYF | TGTGCCAGCAGTTACTCTGGGGGGGGCGGTGCAGATACGCAGTATTTT
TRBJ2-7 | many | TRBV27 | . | CASRPQAEGFLTYEQYF | TGTGCCAGCCGCCCCCAGGCCGAGGGTTTTTTAACCTACGAGCAGTACTTC
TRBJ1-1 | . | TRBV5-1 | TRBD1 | CASSLDGQGPGTEAFF | TGCGCCAGCAGCTTGGATGGACAGGGACCCGGCACTGAAGCTTTCTTT
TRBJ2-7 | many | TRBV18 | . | CASSPGDSAYEQYF | TGTGCCAGCTCACCTGGGGACTCCGCCTACGAGCAGTACTTC
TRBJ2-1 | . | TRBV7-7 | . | CASSLTSLNEQFF | TGTGCTAGCAGCTTGACTAGTTTGAATGAGCAGTTCTTC
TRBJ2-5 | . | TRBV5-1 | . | CASSFDWNQETQYF | TGCGCCAGCAGCTTCGACTGGAATCAAGAGACCCAGTACTTC
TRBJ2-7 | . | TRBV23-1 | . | CASSHPQIPSYEQYF | TGCGCCAGCAGTCACCCCCAGATCCCATCCTACGAGCAGTACTTC
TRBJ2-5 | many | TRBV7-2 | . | CASSLIGLQETQYF | TGTGCCAGCAGCTTAATAGGGCTCCAAGAGACCCAGTACTTC
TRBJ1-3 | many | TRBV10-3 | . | CAISDGVPGNTIYF | TGTGCCATCAGTGATGGGGTGCCTGGAAACACCATATATTTT
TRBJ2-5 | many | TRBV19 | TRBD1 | CASSIVWDRGRGETQYF | TGTGCCAGTAGTATAGTTTGGGACAGGGGGCGCGGGGAGACCCAGTACTTC
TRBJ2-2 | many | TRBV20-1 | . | CSADGIVRENTGELFF | TGCAGTGCAGACGGAATTGTAAGGGAGAACACCGGGGAGCTGTTTTTT
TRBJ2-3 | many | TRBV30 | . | CAWGTGTSRYF | .